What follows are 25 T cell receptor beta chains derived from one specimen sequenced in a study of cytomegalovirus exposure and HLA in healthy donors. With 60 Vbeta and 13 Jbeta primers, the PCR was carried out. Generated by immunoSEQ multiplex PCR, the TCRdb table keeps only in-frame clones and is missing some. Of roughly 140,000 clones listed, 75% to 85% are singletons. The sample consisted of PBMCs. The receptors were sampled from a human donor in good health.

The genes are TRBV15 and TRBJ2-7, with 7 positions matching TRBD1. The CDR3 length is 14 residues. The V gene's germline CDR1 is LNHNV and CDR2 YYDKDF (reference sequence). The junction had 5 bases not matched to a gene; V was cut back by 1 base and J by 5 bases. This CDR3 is CATSRGTGVDEQYF. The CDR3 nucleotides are TGTGCCACCAGCAGAGGCACAGGGGTGGACGAGCAGTACTTC.

Written as DNA, the CDR3 is TGTGCCAGCAGCCAAGATCGGGAGCGGGGAAGCGCCGGGGAGCTGTTTTTT. Its protein is CASSQDRERGSAGELFF. The chain has TRBV4-2 and TRBJ2-2, with 7 bases fitting TRBD2. V trimming: 0 bases; J trimming: 6 bases; junction bases outside the gene matches: 10. This CDR3 is built from 17 residues. Per the germline V gene, CDR1 is LGHNA and CDR2 is YNFKEQ.

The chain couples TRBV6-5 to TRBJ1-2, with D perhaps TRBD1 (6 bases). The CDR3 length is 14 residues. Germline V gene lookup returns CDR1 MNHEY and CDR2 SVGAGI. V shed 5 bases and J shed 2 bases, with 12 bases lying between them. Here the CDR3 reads CASSALGQNYGYTF. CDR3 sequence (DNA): TGTGCCAGCAGTGCCCTAGGACAGAACTATGGCTACACCTTC.

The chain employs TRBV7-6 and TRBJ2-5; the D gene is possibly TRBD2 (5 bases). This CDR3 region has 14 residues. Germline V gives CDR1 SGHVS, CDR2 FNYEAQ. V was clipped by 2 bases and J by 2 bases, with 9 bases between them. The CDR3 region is CASSLWRLQETQYF. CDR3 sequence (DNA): TGTGCCAGCAGCTTATGGAGGCTTCAAGAGACCCAGTACTTC.

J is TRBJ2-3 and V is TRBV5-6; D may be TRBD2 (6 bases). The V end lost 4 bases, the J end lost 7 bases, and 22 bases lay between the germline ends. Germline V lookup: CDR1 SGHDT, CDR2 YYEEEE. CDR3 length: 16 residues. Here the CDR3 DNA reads TGTGCCAGCAGCGAGCAACTATTAGGGACTTCCCATACGCAGTATTTT. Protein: CASSEQLLGTSHTQYF. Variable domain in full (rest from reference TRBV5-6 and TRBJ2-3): DAGVTQSPTHLIKTRGQQVTLRCSPKSGHDTVSWYQQALGQGPQFIFQYYEEEERQRGNFPDRFSGHQFPNYSSELNVNALLLGDSALYLCASSEQLLGTSHTQYFGPGTRLTVL.

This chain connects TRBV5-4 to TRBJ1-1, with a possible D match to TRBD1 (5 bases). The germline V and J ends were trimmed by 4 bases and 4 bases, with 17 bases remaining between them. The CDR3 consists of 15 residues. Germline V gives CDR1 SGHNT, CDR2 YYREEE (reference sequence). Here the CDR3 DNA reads TGTGCCAGCAGCAAGGGGCACCCCGGGGGCACTGAAGCTTTCTTT. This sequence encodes CASSKGHPGGTEAFF.

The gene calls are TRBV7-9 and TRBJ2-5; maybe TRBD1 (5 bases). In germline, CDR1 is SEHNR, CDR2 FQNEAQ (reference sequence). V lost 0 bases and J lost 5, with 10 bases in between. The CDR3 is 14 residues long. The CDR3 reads CASSLALGVETQYF. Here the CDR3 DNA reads TGTGCCAGCAGCTTAGCGCTAGGGGTCGAGACCCAGTACTTC.

The CDR3 region is CATSTSGRYNEQFF. CDR3 coding DNA: TGTGCCACCTCAACTAGCGGGAGATACAATGAGCAGTTCTTC. This chain uses TRBV6-1 with TRBJ2-1; TRBD2 matches 11 bases. Germline lookup yields CDR1 MNHNS and CDR2 SASEGT. This CDR3 comprises 14 residues. With V trimmed by 10 bases and J by 4 bases, 6 bases remained unmatched.

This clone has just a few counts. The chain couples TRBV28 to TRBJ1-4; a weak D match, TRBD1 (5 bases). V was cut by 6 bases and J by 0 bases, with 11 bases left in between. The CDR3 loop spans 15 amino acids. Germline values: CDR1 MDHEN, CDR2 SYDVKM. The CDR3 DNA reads TGTGCCAGCAGGTCAACAGGTGCAACTAATGAAAAACTGTTTTTT. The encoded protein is CASRSTGATNEKLFF.

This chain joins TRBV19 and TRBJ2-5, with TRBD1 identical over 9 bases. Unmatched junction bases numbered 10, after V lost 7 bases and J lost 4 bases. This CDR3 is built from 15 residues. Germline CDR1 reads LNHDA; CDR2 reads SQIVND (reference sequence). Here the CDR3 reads CASTPRDRAGETQYF. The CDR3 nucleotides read TGTGCCAGTACCCCGAGGGACAGGGCTGGAGAGACCCAGTACTTC.

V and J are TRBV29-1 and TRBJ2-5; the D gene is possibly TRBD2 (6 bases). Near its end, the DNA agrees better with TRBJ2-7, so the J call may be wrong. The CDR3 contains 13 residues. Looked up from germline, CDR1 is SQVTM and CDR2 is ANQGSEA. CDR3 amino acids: CSVERQEGGEQYF. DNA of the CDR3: TGCAGCGTTGAACGCCAGGAGGGCGGCGAGCAGTACTTC.

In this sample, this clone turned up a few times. CDR3 nucleotide sequence: TGTGCCTGGCAAGGGCTCAACATGGAGGGGCAGTTCTTC. It encodes CAWQGLNMEGQFF. The V and J genes are TRBV30 and TRBJ2-1; the D gene is possibly TRBD2 (6 bases). The CDR3 sequence is 13 residues long. Germline V gene data show CDR1 as GTSNPN and CDR2 as SVGIG (reference sequence). Between the trimmed V and J ends, which lost 5 bases and 12 bases, there was a span of 20 bases.

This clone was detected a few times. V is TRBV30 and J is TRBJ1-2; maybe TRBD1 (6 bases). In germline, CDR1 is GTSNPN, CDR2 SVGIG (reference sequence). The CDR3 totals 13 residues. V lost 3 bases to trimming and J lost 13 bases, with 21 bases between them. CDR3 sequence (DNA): TGTGCCTGGAGCGACTCATTGACAGGCCAGGGCACCTTC. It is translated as CAWSDSLTGQGTF.

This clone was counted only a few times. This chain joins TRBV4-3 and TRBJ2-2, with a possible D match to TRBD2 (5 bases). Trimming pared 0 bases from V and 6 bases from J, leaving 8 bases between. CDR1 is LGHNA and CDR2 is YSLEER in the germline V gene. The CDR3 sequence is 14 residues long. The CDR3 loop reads CASSQDTRAGELFF. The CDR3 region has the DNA TGCGCCAGCAGCCAAGATACTAGGGCCGGGGAGCTGTTTTTT.

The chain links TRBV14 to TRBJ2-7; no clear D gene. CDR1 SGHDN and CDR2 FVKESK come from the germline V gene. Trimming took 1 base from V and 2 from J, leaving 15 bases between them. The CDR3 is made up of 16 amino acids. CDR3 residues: CASSQGRSPPTYEQYF. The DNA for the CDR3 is TGTGCCAGCAGCCAAGGCCGGAGTCCGCCAACCTACGAGCAGTACTTC.

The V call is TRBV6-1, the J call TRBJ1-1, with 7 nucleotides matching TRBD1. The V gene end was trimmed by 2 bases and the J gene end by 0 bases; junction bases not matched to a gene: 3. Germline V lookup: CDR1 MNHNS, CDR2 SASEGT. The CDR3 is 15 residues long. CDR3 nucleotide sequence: TGTGCCAGCAGTGAAAACAGGGGAATGAACACTGAAGCTTTCTTT. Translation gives CASSENRGMNTEAFF.

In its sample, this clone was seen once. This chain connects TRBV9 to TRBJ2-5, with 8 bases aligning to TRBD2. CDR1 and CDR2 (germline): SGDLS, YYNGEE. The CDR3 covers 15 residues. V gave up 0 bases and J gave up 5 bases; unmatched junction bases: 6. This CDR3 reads CASSVGNGGAETQYF. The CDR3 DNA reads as TGTGCCAGCAGCGTAGGGAACGGGGGGGCTGAGACCCAGTACTTC.

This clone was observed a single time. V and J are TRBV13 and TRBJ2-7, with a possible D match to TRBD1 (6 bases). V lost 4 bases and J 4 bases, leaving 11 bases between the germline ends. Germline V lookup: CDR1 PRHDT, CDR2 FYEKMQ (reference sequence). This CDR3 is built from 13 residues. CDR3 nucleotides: TGTGCCAGCAGCTCCGAAGGACAGTACGAGCAGTACTTC. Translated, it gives CASSSEGQYEQYF.

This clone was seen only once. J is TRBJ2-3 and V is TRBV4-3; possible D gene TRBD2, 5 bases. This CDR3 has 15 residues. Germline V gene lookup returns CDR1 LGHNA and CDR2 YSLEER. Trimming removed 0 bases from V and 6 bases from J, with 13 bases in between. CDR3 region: CASSQERAVTDTQYF. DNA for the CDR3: TGCGCCAGCAGCCAAGAAAGAGCGGTTACGGATACGCAGTATTTT.

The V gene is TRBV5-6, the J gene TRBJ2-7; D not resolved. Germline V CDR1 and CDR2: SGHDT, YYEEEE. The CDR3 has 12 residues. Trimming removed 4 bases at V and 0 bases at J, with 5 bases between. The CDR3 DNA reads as TGTGCCAGCAGCACCTACTCCTACGAGCAGTACTTC. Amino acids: CASSTYSYEQYF.

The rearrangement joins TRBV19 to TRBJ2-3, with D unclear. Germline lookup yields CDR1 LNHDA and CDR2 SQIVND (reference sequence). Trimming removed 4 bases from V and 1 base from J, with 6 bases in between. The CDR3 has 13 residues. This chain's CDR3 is CASSTAGTDTQYF. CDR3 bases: TGTGCCAGTAGTACGGCGGGCACAGATACGCAGTATTTT.

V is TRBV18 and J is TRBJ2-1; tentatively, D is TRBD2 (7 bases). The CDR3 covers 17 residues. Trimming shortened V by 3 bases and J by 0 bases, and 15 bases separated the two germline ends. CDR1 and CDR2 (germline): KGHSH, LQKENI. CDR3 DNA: TGTGCCAGCTCACCCACAGGGAGGGGACACTCCTACAATGAGCAGTTCTTC. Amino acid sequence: CASSPTGRGHSYNEQFF. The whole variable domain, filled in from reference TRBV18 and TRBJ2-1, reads NAGVMQNPRHLVRRRGQEARLRCSPMKGHSHVYWYRQLPEEGLKFMVYLQKENIIDESGMPKERFSAEFPKEGPSILRIQQVVRGDSAAYFCASSPTGRGHSYNEQFFGPGTRLTVL.

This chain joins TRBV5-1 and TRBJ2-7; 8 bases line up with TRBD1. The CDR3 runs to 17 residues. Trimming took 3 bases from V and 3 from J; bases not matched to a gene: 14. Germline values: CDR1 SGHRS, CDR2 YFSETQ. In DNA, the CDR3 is TGCGCCAGCAGCTGGGGACAGGCCGCAAGTTTGGTCTACGAGCAGTACTTC. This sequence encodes CASSWGQAASLVYEQYF.

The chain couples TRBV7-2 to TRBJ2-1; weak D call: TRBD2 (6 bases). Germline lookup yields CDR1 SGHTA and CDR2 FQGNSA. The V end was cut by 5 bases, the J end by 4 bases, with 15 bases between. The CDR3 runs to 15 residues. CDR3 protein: CASSPRDQGYNEQFF. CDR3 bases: TGTGCCAGCAGCCCGCGGGACCAAGGGTACAATGAGCAGTTCTTC.

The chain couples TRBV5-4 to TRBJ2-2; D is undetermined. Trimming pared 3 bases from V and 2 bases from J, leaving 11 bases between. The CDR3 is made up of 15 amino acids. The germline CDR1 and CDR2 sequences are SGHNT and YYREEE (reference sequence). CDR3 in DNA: TGTGCCAGCAGCTCTTTATCAGTAAACACCGGGGAGCTGTTTTTT. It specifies CASSSLSVNTGELFF.